These 27 T cell receptor beta chains were all obtained from the same sample, sequenced in a study of cytotoxic CD8 clonotypes in ibrutinib-treated CLL. Assay used: immunoSEQ multiplex PCR; TCRdb lists only in-frame clones, some missing. The profile shows more than 110,000 clones, 85% to 95% of them singletons. Here the sequenced sample was PBMCs, taken after 12 months of ibrutinib treatment. These receptors came from a human donor with chronic lymphocytic leukemia.

The V call is TRBV9, the J call TRBJ2-3; the D gene could be TRBD1 or TRBD2 (5 bases each). Trimming took 6 bases from V and 2 from J, leaving 16 bases between them. The germline V gene encodes CDR1 SGDLS and CDR2 YYNGEE. CDR3 length: 15 residues. The CDR3 is CASTRRDGLTDTQYF. The CDR3 DNA is TGTGCCAGCACCCGAAGGGACGGGCTCACAGATACGCAGTATTTT.

The V and J genes are TRBV21-1 and TRBJ2-1; TRBD2 is the table's D call and was not checked against the DNA. TRBV21-1 is a recognized pseudogene. There are 20 residues in the CDR3. DNA of the CDR3: TGTGCCAGCAGCAAAGGCTCAGAAAAGCGGGAGAGGATCACCTACAATGAGCAGTTCTTC. Translating it yields CASSKGSEKRERITYNEQFF.

This chain uses TRBV7-9 with TRBJ2-7; D is possibly TRBD2 (5 bases). The germline CDR1 and CDR2 sequences are SEHNR and FQNEAQ (reference sequence). This CDR3 contains 14 residues. The germline V and J ends were trimmed by 7 bases and 2 bases, with 15 bases remaining between them. The CDR3 region is CASTLVEVTYEQYF. The CDR3 nucleotides read TGTGCCAGCACCCTAGTGGAGGTTACCTACGAGCAGTACTTC.

The V call is TRBV6-5, the J call TRBJ1-5; D remains unclear. Trimming shortened V by 3 bases and J by 1 base, and 4 bases separated the two germline ends. CDR1 MNHEY and CDR2 SVGAGI come from the germline V gene. The length of the CDR3 is 13 residues. The CDR3 is CASSYGSNQPQHF. CDR3 sequence (DNA): TGTGCCAGCAGTTATGGGAGCAATCAGCCCCAGCATTTT.

This chain connects TRBV6-5 to TRBJ2-7; 9 bases fit TRBD1. The CDR3 is 14 residues long. With 4 bases clipped from V and 2 bases from J, the junction kept 3 bases outside the gene matches. CDR1 is MNHEY and CDR2 is SVGAGI in the germline V gene. The CDR3 spells CASSSTGGTYEQYF. In DNA form, the CDR3 reads TGTGCCAGCAGTTCCACAGGGGGCACCTACGAGCAGTACTTC.

The V gene is TRBV5-1, the J gene TRBJ2-7; 7 nucleotides agree with TRBD2. Germline assignment: CDR1 SGHRS and CDR2 YFSETQ. The length of the CDR3 is 14 residues. Germline trimming cut 0 bases from V and 4 bases from J; bases unmatched to any gene: 4. The CDR3 loop is CASSLGGSLYEQYF. In DNA, the CDR3 is TGCGCCAGCAGCTTGGGCGGGAGTTTGTACGAGCAGTACTTC.

J is TRBJ2-1 and V is TRBV2, with a possible D match to TRBD2 (6 bases). V dropped 4 bases and J dropped 5 bases, with 15 bases sitting between them. Germline assignment: CDR1 SNHLY and CDR2 FYNNEI. The CDR3 is made up of 15 amino acids. In DNA form, the CDR3 reads TGTGCCAGCAGTGTCCGACGCGGGAATAACAATGAGCAGTTCTTC. Its protein is CASSVRRGNNNEQFF.

The V and J genes are TRBV2 and TRBJ2-1; D gene unclear. This CDR3 region has 11 residues. Looked up from germline, CDR1 is SNHLY and CDR2 is FYNNEI. V lost 6 bases to trimming and J lost 6 bases, with 6 bases between them. The DNA for the CDR3 is TGTGCCAGCAGCTATGGCAATGAGCAGTTCTTC. Translation gives CASSYGNEQFF.

The chain recombines TRBV5-1 with TRBJ1-2; D is ambiguous. Trimming left V 4 bases short and J 0 bases short, with 7 bases between. Germline CDR1 and CDR2: SGHRS and YFSETQ. This CDR3 has 13 residues. The CDR3 bases are TGCGCCAGCAGCCTCGGGACTAACTATGGCTACACCTTC. The encoded protein is CASSLGTNYGYTF.

The V call is TRBV6-5, the J call TRBJ2-7; 14 nucleotides align to TRBD2. Losses at the gene ends were 6 bases for V and 5 bases for J; bases not matched to a gene: 6. The length of the CDR3 is 15 residues. Looked up from germline, CDR1 is MNHEY and CDR2 is SVGAGI. In nucleotides, the CDR3 is TGTGCCAGCAGCCGGGGGACTAGCGGGAGCCACGAGCAGTACTTC. Protein: CASSRGTSGSHEQYF.

This chain joins TRBV4-2 and TRBJ2-2; 11 bases line up with TRBD1. Per the germline V gene, CDR1 is LGHNA and CDR2 is YNFKEQ. Trimming cost V 4 bases and J 8 bases; bases outside gene matches: 9. This CDR3 spans 16 amino acids. This chain's CDR3 is CASSLERTGGRGELFF. CDR3 nucleotide sequence: TGTGCCAGCAGCCTCGAAAGGACAGGGGGCCGGGGGGAGCTGTTTTTT.

The V gene is TRBV4-3, the J gene TRBJ2-3; 8 bases align to TRBD2. V was pared by 0 bases and J by 1 base, with 3 bases of the junction left unmatched. Germline CDR1 is LGHNA and CDR2 is YSLEER. This CDR3 spans 16 amino acids. CDR3 sequence reads: CASSQDSGGGTDTQYF. The CDR3 bases are TGCGCCAGCAGCCAAGATTCGGGAGGGGGCACAGATACGCAGTATTTT.

CDR3 coding DNA: TGTGCCAGCAGTCTCCTAGCGATCGGCTACAATGAGCAGTTCTTC. Translation gives CASSLLAIGYNEQFF. The chain carries TRBV27 and TRBJ2-1; perhaps TRBD2 as D (6 bases). Germline assignment: CDR1 MNHEY and CDR2 SMNVEV (reference sequence). The CDR3 contains 15 residues. V shed 5 bases and J shed 3 bases, with 14 bases lying between them.

This clone was counted a single time. This sequence joins TRBV19 and TRBJ2-7; 9 bases are a match to TRBD2. This CDR3 has 17 residues. V lost 0 bases, J lost 1 base, and 7 bases stayed unmatched. CDR1 and CDR2 (germline): LNHDA, SQIVND (reference sequence). The CDR3 spells CASSIEGGLAGSYEQYF. CDR3 coding DNA: TGTGCCAGTAGTATAGAGGGGGGACTAGCTGGATCCTACGAGCAGTACTTC.

V and J are TRBV7-8 and TRBJ1-5; no definite D call. CDR1 and CDR2 (germline): SGHVS, FQNEAQ. Trimming shortened V by 1 base and J by 2 bases, and 9 bases separated the two germline ends. The CDR3 is 15 amino acids. The CDR3 spells CASSLGVLGNQPQHF. The CDR3 nucleotides read TGTGCCAGCAGCTTAGGGGTTTTGGGCAATCAGCCCCAGCATTTT.

The count of this clone is one. This rearrangement joins TRBV4-2 to TRBJ1-2, with D maybe TRBD1 (5 bases). V lost 1 base, J lost 4 bases, and 10 bases lay in between. CDR1 and CDR2 (germline): LGHNA, YNFKEQ. This CDR3 spans 14 amino acids. The CDR3 sequence: CASSQGDGPYGYTF. CDR3 bases: TGTGCCAGCAGCCAAGGGGACGGCCCCTATGGCTACACCTTC.

This chain joins TRBV7-2 and TRBJ1-3; perhaps TRBD1 as D (5 bases). Germline CDR1 is SGHTA and CDR2 is FQGNSA. The CDR3 is 16 amino acids. The germline V and J ends were trimmed by 7 bases and 0 bases, with 16 bases remaining between them. CDR3 region: CASNFVGHHSGNTIYF. As DNA, the CDR3 is TGTGCCAGCAACTTTGTCGGACATCACTCTGGAAACACCATATATTTT.

The V and J genes are TRBV29-1 and TRBJ2-1, with 7 positions matching TRBD2. Per the germline V gene, CDR1 is SQVTM and CDR2 is ANQGSEA. The V segment lost 4 bases and the J segment 6 bases; nucleotides outside the gene matches: 9. There are 14 residues in the CDR3. The CDR3 is CSVAATSFPNEQFF. In DNA form, the CDR3 reads TGCAGCGTTGCCGCGACTAGCTTTCCCAATGAGCAGTTCTTC.

This sequence joins TRBV5-1 and TRBJ1-5, with TRBD1 as a possible D gene (6 bases). This CDR3 region has 14 residues. Trimming cost V 0 bases and J 4 bases, with 8 bases left between them. Germline CDR1 is SGHRS and CDR2 is YFSETQ. The CDR3 coding sequence is TGCGCCAGCAGCTTGGAGGGGGGTAATCAGCCCCAGCATTTT. This codes for CASSLEGGNQPQHF.

This sequence joins TRBV30 and TRBJ2-2; no definite D call. Germline assignment: CDR1 GTSNPN and CDR2 SVGIG (reference sequence). The CDR3 runs 13 residues. CDR3 nucleotide sequence: TGTGCGACAAGTTTTAGGTCGGCCGGGGAGCTGTTTTTT. This encodes CATSFRSAGELFF.

CDR3 in amino acids: CASSPTGFLRVDQPQHF. The CDR3 nucleotides are TGTGCCAGCAGTCCGACAGGGTTTTTGAGGGTTGATCAGCCCCAGCATTTT. This chain connects TRBV27 to TRBJ1-5; TRBD1 matches 7 bases. Germline trimming cut 5 bases from V and 5 bases from J; bases unmatched to any gene: 15. The germline V gene has CDR1 MNHEY and CDR2 SMNVEV (reference sequence). The CDR3 is 17 amino acids.

The J gene is TRBJ1-1, the V gene TRBV7-3, with D uncertain. The CDR3 spans 13 residues. In germline, CDR1 is SGHTA, CDR2 FQGTGA. V was cut by 1 base and J by 1 base, with 4 bases left in between. DNA of the CDR3: TGTGCCAGCAGCTTAAGACAGAACACTGAAGCTTTCTTT. Its translation is CASSLRQNTEAFF.

In this sample, this clone turned up a few times. The chain carries TRBV28 and TRBJ2-2, with a tentative D call TRBD2 (5 bases). There are 14 residues in the CDR3. From germline, CDR1 is MDHEN and CDR2 SYDVKM. Trimming shortened V by 6 bases and J by 1 base, and 9 bases separated the two germline ends. The CDR3 nucleotides read TGTGCCAGCAGGCTAGCTATGAACACCGGGGAGCTGTTTTTT. It specifies CASRLAMNTGELFF.

The chain has TRBV9 and TRBJ2-7; no reliable D call. V lost 2 bases and J lost 0, with 9 bases in between. Germline loops: CDR1 SGDLS, CDR2 YYNGEE. There are 14 residues in the CDR3. In DNA, the CDR3 is TGTGCCAGCAGCGTTTCGTCTTACTCCTACGAGCAGTACTTC. It translates to CASSVSSYSYEQYF.

In its sample, this clone was seen once. The chain has TRBV6-6 and TRBJ2-1, with D uncertain. V gave up 6 bases and J gave up 8 bases, with 20 bases separating them. The CDR3 contains 15 residues. From germline, CDR1 is MNHNY and CDR2 SVGAGI (reference sequence). The CDR3, as DNA: TGTGCCAGCAGAAAGCCCGGTCCATTCTTAGATGAGCAGTTCTTC. Its translation: CASRKPGPFLDEQFF.

The gene calls are TRBV27 and TRBJ2-2; D remains ambiguous. There are 16 residues in the CDR3. Germline V gene data show CDR1 as MNHEY and CDR2 as SMNVEV (reference sequence). Trimming removed 8 bases at V and 2 bases at J, with 18 bases between. The CDR3 coding sequence is TGTGCCAGCGGTCCTGAGGAAGGGCCCAACACCGGGGAGCTGTTTTTT. Amino acids: CASGPEEGPNTGELFF.

V usage is TRBV19 and J usage is TRBJ1-1; no reliable D call. Looked up from germline, CDR1 is LNHDA and CDR2 is SQIVND (reference sequence). The ends were cut back, 7 bases at V and 10 bases at J, with 4 bases in the middle. This CDR3 has 8 residues. CDR3 in amino acids: CASTVAFF. CDR3 DNA sequence: TGTGCCAGTACAGTAGCTTTCTTT.